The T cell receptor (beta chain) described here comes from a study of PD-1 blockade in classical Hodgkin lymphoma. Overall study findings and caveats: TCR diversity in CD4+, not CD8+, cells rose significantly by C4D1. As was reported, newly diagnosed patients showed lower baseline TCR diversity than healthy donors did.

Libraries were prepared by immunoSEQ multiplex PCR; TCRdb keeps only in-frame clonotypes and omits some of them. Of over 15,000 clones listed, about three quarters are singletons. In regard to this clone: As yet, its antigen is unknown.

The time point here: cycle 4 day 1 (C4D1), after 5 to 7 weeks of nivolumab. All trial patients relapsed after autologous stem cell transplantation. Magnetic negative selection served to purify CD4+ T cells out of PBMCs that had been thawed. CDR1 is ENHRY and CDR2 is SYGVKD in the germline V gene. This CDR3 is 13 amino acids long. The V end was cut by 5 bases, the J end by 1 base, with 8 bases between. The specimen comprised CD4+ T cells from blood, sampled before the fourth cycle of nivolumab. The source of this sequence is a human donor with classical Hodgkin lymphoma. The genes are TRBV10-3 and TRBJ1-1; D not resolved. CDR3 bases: TGTGCCATCAGTCCGACGGGGAACACTGAAGCTTTCTTT. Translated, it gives CAISPTGNTEAFF.